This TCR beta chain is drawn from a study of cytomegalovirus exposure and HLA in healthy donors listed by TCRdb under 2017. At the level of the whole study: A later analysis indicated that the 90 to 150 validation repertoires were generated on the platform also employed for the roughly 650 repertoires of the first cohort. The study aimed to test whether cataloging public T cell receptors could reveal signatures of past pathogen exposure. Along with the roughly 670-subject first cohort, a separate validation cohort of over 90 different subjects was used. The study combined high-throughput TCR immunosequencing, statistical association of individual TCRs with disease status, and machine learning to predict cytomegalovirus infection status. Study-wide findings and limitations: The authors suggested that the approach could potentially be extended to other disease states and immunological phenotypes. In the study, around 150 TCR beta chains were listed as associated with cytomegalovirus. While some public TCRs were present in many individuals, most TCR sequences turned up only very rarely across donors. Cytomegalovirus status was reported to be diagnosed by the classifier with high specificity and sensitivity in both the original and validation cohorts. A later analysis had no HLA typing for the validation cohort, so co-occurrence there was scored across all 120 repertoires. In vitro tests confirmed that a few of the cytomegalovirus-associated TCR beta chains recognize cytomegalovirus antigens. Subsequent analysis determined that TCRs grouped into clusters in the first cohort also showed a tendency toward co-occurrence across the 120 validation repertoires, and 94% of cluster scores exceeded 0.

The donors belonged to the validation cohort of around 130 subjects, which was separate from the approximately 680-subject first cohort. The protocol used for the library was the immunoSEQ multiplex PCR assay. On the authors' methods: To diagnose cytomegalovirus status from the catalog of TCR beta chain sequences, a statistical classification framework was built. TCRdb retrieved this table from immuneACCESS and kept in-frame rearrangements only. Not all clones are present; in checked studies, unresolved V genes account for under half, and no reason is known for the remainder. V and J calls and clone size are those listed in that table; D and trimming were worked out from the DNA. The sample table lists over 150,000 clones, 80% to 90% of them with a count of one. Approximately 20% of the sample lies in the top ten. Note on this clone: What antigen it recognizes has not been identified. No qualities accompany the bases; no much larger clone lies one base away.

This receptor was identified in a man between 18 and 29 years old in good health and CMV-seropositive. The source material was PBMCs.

For the CDR3, the sequence is CASSLPGGGRGELFF. The nucleotide sequence is TGTGCCAGCAGTTTACCCGGGGGGGGCCGAGGGGAGCTGTTTTTT. The chain couples TRBV28 to TRBJ2-2, and 8 junction bases match TRBD2. Trimming accounts for 2 bases at V and 8 bases at J, while the number of junction bases matched to no gene is 7. The germline V gene provides CDR1 MDHEN and CDR2 SYDVKM. There are 15 amino acids in the CDR3, from cysteine to phenylalanine inclusive. The kept DNA is CDR3 alone, 45 bases in frame from the first base.